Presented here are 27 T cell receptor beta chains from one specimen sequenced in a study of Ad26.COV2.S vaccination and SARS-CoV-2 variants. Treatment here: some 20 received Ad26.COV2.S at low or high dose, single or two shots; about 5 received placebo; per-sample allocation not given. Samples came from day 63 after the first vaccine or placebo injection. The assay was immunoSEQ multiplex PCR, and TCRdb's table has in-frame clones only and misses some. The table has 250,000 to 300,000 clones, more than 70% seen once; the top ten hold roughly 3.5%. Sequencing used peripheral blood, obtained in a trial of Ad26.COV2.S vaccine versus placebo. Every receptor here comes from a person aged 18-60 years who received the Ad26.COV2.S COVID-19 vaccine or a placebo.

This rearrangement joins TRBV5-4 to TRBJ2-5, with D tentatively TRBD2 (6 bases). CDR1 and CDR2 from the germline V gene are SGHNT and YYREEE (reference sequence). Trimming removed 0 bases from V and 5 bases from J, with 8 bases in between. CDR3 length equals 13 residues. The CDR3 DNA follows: TGTGCCAGCAGCTTGGAGGGGAGGGAGACCCAGTACTTC. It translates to CASSLEGRETQYF.

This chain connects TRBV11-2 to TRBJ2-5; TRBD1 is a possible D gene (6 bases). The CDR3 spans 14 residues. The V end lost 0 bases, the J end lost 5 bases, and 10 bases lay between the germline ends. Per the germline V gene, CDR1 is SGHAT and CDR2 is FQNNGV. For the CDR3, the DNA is TGTGCCAGCAGCTTAGAAGGGGGACCCGAGACCCAGTACTTC. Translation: CASSLEGGPETQYF.

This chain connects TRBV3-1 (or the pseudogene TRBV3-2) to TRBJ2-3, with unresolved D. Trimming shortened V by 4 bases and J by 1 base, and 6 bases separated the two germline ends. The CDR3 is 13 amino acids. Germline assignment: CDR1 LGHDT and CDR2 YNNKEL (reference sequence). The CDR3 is CASSPAGTDTQYF. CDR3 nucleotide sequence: TGTGCCAGCAGCCCAGCTGGCACAGATACGCAGTATTTT.

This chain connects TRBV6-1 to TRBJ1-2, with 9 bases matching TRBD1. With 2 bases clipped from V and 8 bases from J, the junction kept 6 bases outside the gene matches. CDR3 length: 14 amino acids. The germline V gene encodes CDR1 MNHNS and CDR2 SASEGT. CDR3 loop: CASSEFGDRVGYTF. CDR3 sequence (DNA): TGTGCCAGCAGTGAATTCGGGGACAGGGTCGGCTACACCTTC.

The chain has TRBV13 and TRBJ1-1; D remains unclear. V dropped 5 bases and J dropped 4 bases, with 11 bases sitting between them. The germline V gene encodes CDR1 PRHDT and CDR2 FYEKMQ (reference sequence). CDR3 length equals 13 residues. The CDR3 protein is CASSPLSSTEAFF. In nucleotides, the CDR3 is TGTGCCAGCAGCCCCCTGTCCAGCACTGAAGCTTTCTTT.

The CDR3 loop reads CASRAGSTNEKLFF. The CDR3 bases are TGTGCCAGTAGGGCTGGTTCAACTAATGAAAAACTGTTTTTT. The J gene is TRBJ1-4, the V gene TRBV19; unclear D gene. CDR3 length equals 14 residues. Deletions cut 6 bases from V and 0 bases from J, with 8 bases between. The V gene's germline CDR1 is LNHDA and CDR2 SQIVND (reference sequence).

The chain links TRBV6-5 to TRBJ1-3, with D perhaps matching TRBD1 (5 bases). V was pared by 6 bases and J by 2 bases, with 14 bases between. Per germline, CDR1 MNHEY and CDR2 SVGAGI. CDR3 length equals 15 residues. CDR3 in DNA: TGTGCCAGCAGATCCACAGGACCCACTGGAAACACCATATATTTT. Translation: CASRSTGPTGNTIYF.

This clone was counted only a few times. CDR3 in amino acids: CASSFPQVGGYTF. The DNA for the CDR3 is TGTGCCAGCAGCTTCCCTCAGGTCGGAGGCTACACCTTC. The chain combines TRBV7-2 with TRBJ1-2, with D unclear. In germline, CDR1 is SGHTA, CDR2 FQGNSA. The CDR3 consists of 13 residues. Deletions cut 3 bases from V and 8 bases from J, with 13 bases between.

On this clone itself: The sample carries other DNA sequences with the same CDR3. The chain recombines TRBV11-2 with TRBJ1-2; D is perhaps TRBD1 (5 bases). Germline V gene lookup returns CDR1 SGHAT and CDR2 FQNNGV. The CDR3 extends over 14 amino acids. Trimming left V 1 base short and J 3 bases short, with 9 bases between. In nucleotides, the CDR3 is TGTGCCAGCAGCTTAGGGGGGGTGGACTATGGCTACACCTTC. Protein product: CASSLGGVDYGYTF.

CDR3 DNA sequence: TGCGCCAGCAGCTTGAAACCCGGAGATGGCTACACCTTC. It translates to CASSLKPGDGYTF. The chain recombines TRBV5-1 with TRBJ1-2; D uncertain. V dropped 1 base and J dropped 6 bases, with 10 bases sitting between them. The CDR3 runs 13 residues. Germline CDR1 is SGHRS and CDR2 is YFSETQ.

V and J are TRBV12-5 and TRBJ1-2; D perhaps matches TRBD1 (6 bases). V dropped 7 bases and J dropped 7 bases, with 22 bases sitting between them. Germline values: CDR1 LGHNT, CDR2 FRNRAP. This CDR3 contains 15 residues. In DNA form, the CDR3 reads TGTGCTAGTGCCCTCCCGGGACAAGGGGCGGGTGGCTACACCTTC. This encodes CASALPGQGAGGYTF.

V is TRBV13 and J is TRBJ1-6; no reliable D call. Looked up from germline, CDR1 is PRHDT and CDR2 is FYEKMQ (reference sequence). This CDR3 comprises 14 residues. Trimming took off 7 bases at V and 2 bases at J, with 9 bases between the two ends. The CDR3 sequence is CASTTGAYNSPLHF. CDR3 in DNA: TGTGCCAGCACCACGGGCGCCTATAATTCACCCCTCCACTTT.

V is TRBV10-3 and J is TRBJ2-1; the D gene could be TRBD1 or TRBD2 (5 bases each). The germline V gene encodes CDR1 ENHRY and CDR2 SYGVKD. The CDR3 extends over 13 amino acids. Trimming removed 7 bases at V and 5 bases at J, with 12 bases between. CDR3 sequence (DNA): TGTGCCATCATGGGCTCGGGGCACAATGAGCAGTTCTTC. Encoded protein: CAIMGSGHNEQFF.

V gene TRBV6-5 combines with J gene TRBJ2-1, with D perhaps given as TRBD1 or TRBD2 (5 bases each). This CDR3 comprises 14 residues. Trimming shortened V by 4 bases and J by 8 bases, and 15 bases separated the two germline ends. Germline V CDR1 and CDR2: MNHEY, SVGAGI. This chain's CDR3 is CASSSRDRQDEQFF. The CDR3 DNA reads TGTGCCAGCAGTTCCCGGGACCGCCAGGATGAGCAGTTCTTC.

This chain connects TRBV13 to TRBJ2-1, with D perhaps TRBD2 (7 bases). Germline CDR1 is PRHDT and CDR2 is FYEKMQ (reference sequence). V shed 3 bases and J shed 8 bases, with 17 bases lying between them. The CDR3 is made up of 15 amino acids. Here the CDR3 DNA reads TGTGCCAGCAGCTTCCGGGGGGCTAGCGGCGATGAGCAGTTCTTC. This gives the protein CASSFRGASGDEQFF.

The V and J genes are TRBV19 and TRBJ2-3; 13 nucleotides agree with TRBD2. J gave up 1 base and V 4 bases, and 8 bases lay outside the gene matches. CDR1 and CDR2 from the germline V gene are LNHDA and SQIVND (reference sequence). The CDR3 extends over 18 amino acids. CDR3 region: CASSTGLAGVTGTDTQYF. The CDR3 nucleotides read TGTGCCAGTAGTACCGGACTAGCGGGAGTCACTGGCACAGATACGCAGTATTTT.

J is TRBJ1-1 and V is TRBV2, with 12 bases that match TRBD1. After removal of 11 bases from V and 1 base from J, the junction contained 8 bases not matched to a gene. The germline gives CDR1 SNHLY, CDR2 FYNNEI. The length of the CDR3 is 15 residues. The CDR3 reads CASKGQGAANTEAFF. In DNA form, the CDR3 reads TGTGCCTCTAAGGGACAGGGGGCGGCGAACACTGAAGCTTTCTTT.

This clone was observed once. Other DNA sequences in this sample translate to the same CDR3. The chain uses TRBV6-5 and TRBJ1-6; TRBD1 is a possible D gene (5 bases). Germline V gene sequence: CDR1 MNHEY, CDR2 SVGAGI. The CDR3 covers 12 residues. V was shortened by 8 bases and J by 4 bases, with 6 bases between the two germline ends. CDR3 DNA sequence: TGTGCCAGCCGACAGTATAATTCACCCCTCCACTTT. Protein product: CASRQYNSPLHF.

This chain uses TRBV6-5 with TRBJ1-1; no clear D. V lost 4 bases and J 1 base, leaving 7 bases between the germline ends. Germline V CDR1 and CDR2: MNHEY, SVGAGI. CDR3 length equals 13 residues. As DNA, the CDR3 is TGTGCCAGCAGTTTGTCCACGAACACTGAAGCTTTCTTT. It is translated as CASSLSTNTEAFF.

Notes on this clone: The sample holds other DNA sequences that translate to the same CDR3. The CDR3 reads CASSQETQYF. The CDR3 nucleotides are TGTGCCAGCAGTCAAGAGACCCAGTACTTC. The V and J genes are TRBV2 and TRBJ2-5; D is uncertain. Germline V CDR1 and CDR2: SNHLY, FYNNEI. Trimming removed 5 bases at V and 2 bases at J, with 0 bases between. This CDR3 spans 10 amino acids.

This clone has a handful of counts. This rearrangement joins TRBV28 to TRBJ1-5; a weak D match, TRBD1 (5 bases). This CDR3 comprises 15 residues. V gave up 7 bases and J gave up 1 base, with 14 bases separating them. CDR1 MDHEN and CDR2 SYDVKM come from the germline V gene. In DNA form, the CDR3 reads TGTGCCAGCAATGACGTGGGGGGAAGCAATCAGCCCCAGCATTTT. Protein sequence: CASNDVGGSNQPQHF.

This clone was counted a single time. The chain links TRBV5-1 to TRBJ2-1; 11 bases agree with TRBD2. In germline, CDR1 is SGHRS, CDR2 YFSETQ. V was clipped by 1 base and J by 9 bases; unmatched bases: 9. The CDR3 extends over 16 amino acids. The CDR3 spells CASSLQLAGATGEQFF. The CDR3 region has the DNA TGCGCCAGCAGCTTGCAACTAGCGGGAGCGACGGGTGAGCAGTTCTTC.

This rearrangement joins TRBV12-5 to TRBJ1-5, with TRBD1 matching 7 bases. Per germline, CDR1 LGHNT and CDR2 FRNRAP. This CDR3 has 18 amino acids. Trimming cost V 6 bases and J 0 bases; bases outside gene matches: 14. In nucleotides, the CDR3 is TGTGCTAGTGGCCGGAGTTTTAACAGGGGTTATAGCAATCAGCCCCAGCATTTT. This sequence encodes CASGRSFNRGYSNQPQHF.

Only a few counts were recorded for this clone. This CDR3 is CASGSTGPPNEQYF. The CDR3 DNA reads as TGTGCCAGCGGGTCAACCGGGCCACCTAACGAGCAGTACTTC. The V gene is TRBV27, the J gene TRBJ2-7; D uncertain. Trimming stripped 8 bases from V and 5 bases from J, with 19 bases between. Germline assignment: CDR1 MNHEY and CDR2 SMNVEV (reference sequence). The CDR3 is made up of 14 amino acids.

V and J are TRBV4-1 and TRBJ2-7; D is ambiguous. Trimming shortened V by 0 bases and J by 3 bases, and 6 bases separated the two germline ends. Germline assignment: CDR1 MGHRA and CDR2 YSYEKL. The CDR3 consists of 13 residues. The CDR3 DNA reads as TGCGCCAGCAGCCAAGATCAGGTCTACGAGCAGTACTTC. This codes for CASSQDQVYEQYF.

CDR3 region: CASSPRTGWGANVLTF. The CDR3 DNA reads as TGTGCCAGCAGTCCCCGAACAGGGTGGGGGGCCAACGTCCTGACTTTC. The chain recombines TRBV28 with TRBJ2-6; possible D gene TRBD1, 6 bases. There are 16 residues in the CDR3. Trimming cost V 5 bases and J 4 bases, with 15 bases left between them. CDR1 MDHEN and CDR2 SYDVKM come from the germline V gene.

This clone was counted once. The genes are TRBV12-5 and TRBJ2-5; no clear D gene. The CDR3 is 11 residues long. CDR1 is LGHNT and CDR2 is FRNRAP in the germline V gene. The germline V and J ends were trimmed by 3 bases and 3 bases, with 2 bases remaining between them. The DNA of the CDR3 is TGTGCTAGTGGTTTTGAAGAGACCCAGTACTTC. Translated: CASGFEETQYF.